This T cell receptor (beta chain) comes out of a study of CD8+ T cells in alopecia areata. Germline CDR1 and CDR2: SSHAT and FNYEAQ (reference sequence). CDR3 length: 13 residues. The treatment is: oral pan-JAK inhibitor, 5-10 mg twice daily. Patients with alopecia areata provided lesional scalp punch biopsies as well as peripheral blood. Extraction and reverse transcription of RNA yielded cDNA as the sequencing template. Only in-frame clones appear in the TCRdb table, and some are missing; sequencing was by immunoSEQ multiplex PCR. Of around 150,000 clones listed, roughly 65% are singletons. About this clone itself: Compared with germline, one end of the junction differs, possibly owing to a read error.

The chain combines TRBV7-7 with TRBJ2-7, with a weak D call TRBD1 (6 bases). The receptor's source is a human donor with alopecia areata. This sample comprised CD4+ T cells sorted from blood, obtained at week 4, from a patient treated with tofacitinib. The CDR3 DNA reads as TGTGCTAGCAGCCCCTCGACAGGACCCGAGCAGTACTTC. The encoded protein is CASSPSTGPEQYF.